Below are 20 T cell receptor beta chains sequenced from a single sample in a study of cytomegalovirus exposure and HLA in healthy donors. The PCR had 60 Vbeta and 13 Jbeta primers. Clones were read by immunoSEQ multiplex PCR, and TCRdb kept only the in-frame ones, dropping some. The table includes approximately 170,000 clones, around three quarters detected once. Sample: PBMCs. Receptors originate from a woman between 45 and 65 years old in good health and CMV-seronegative.

In nucleotides, the CDR3 is TGTGCCAGCAGGCTAAGCTCTGGAAACACCATATATTTT. As protein: CASRLSSGNTIYF. This chain uses TRBV6-1 with TRBJ1-3; no clear D. This CDR3 comprises 13 residues. Germline loops: CDR1 MNHNS, CDR2 SASEGT. Deletions cut 6 bases from V and 0 bases from J, with 6 bases between.

J is TRBJ2-7 and V is TRBV28; D not resolved. This CDR3 has 15 amino acids. From germline, CDR1 is MDHEN and CDR2 SYDVKM. V was trimmed by 8 bases and J by 3 bases, leaving 20 bases between them. This CDR3 reads CASGLSSRQNYEQYF. CDR3 in DNA: TGTGCCAGCGGATTATCGAGCCGCCAAAACTACGAGCAGTACTTC. The full variable domain, rest sourced from reference TRBV28 and TRBJ2-7, is DVKVTQSSRYLVKRTGEKVFLECVQDMDHENMFWYRQDPGLGLRLIYFSYDVKMKEKGDIPEGYSVSREKKERFSLILESASTNQTSMYLCASGLSSRQNYEQYFGPGTRLTVT.

Comments on this clone: Other DNA sequences in this sample translate to the same CDR3. This chain connects TRBV7-2 to TRBJ2-3; D possibly corresponds to TRBD2 (5 bases). Deletions cut 1 base from V and 10 bases from J, with 6 bases between. From germline, CDR1 is SGHTA and CDR2 FQGNSA. CDR3 length: 11 amino acids. CDR3 nucleotide sequence: TGTGCCAGCAGCTTAGAACTAGCGCAGTATTTT. Translated, it gives CASSLELAQYF.

J is TRBJ1-2 and V is TRBV5-8; D is ambiguous. Germline lookup yields CDR1 SGHTS and CDR2 YDEGEE. The CDR3 spans 12 residues. V was pared by 0 bases and J by 7 bases, with 7 bases between. CDR3 DNA sequence: TGTGCCAGCAGCTTGGCCCGCGTTGGCTACACCTTC. The encoded protein is CASSLARVGYTF.

The chain carries TRBV7-9 and TRBJ2-2, with D possibly TRBD2 on 7 matching bases. CDR3 size: 14 residues. Trimming removed 6 bases at V and 6 bases at J, with 14 bases between. CDR1 SEHNR and CDR2 FQNEAQ come from the germline V gene (reference sequence). CDR3: CASRNTGRAGELFF. Written as DNA, the CDR3 is TGTGCCAGCAGGAACACAGGGAGGGCCGGGGAGCTGTTTTTT.

The rearrangement uses TRBV5-1 and TRBJ2-2; 10 bases agree with TRBD2. Germline V gene sequence: CDR1 SGHRS, CDR2 YFSETQ. Germline trimming cut 4 bases from V and 3 bases from J; bases unmatched to any gene: 6. This CDR3 spans 16 amino acids. The CDR3 reads CASSQGTSVYTGELFF. CDR3 DNA: TGCGCCAGCAGCCAGGGGACTAGCGTATACACCGGGGAGCTGTTTTTT.

This clone was detected only once. J is TRBJ1-5 and V is TRBV4-3; D uncertain. V lost 0 bases and J lost 6, with 12 bases in between. CDR1 LGHNA and CDR2 YSLEER come from the germline V gene. This CDR3 has 15 amino acids. The CDR3 sequence: CASSQDGSRGQPQHF. CDR3 coding DNA: TGCGCCAGCAGCCAAGATGGTTCCCGCGGTCAGCCCCAGCATTTT.

The V gene is TRBV4-3, the J gene TRBJ2-5; the match to TRBD2 covers 7 bases. The J call is in doubt because the DNA end fits TRBJ2-7 better. The CDR3 is 16 amino acids. CDR1 LGHNA and CDR2 YSLEER come from the germline V gene. CDR3: CASSQDGGTISYEQYF. The CDR3 nucleotides read TGCGCCAGCAGCCAAGATGGTGGGACTATTTCCTACGAGCAGTACTTC.

This clone has a single count. This chain connects TRBV12-5 to TRBJ2-3; D ambiguous. Trimming pared 1 base from V and 6 bases from J, leaving 8 bases between. Germline V gene sequence: CDR1 LGHNT, CDR2 FRNRAP. CDR3 size: 13 residues. Written as DNA, the CDR3 is TGTGCTAGTGGTTTGGGCGGATCTGATACGCAGTATTTT. It is translated as CASGLGGSDTQYF.

The genes are TRBV9 and TRBJ1-1; TRBD1 agrees at 10 bases. CDR1 and CDR2 from the germline V gene are SGDLS and YYNGEE. The CDR3 has 17 residues. The V gene end was trimmed by 4 bases and the J gene end by 1 base; junction bases not matched to a gene: 10. The CDR3 is CASSQDRGTRGNTEAFF. CDR3 nucleotide sequence: TGTGCCAGCAGCCAGGACAGGGGGACCCGGGGGAACACTGAAGCTTTCTTT.

The V call is TRBV19, the J call TRBJ1-2; 7 bases fit TRBD1. CDR1 and CDR2 from the germline V gene are LNHDA and SQIVND (reference sequence). V lost 3 bases to trimming and J lost 2 bases; unmatched junction nucleotides: 6. The CDR3 totals 15 residues. In nucleotides, the CDR3 is TGTGCCAGTAGTATCAGTAGGGGGCGGAACTATGGCTACACCTTC. Protein sequence: CASSISRGRNYGYTF.

This chain connects TRBV6-5 to TRBJ2-1; possible D gene TRBD2, 6 bases. V lost 6 bases to trimming and J lost 7 bases, with 19 bases between them. The CDR3 runs to 15 residues. CDR1 is MNHEY, CDR2 SVGAGI, per germline. CDR3 DNA sequence: TGTGCCAGCAGGCCCACTAGCCTCGAGGCGAATGAGCAGTTCTTC. As protein: CASRPTSLEANEQFF.

V is TRBV4-3 and J is TRBJ2-4, with TRBD1 identical over 11 bases. The ends lost 1 base at V and 3 bases at J; junction bases unmatched: 11. The CDR3 loop spans 19 amino acids. Germline loops: CDR1 LGHNA, CDR2 YSLEER. The CDR3 DNA reads TGCGCCAGCAGCCAAGCCCTCTCCCCGGGACAGGGGGACAAAAACATTCAGTACTTC. Amino acids: CASSQALSPGQGDKNIQYF.

In nucleotides, the CDR3 is TGTGCCAGCACCCCATCGGGATCCACTCTCTCTGGGGCCAACGTCCTGACTTTC. As protein: CASTPSGSTLSGANVLTF. V gene TRBV9 combines with J gene TRBJ2-6, with TRBD2 as a possible D gene (5 bases). Germline loops: CDR1 SGDLS, CDR2 YYNGEE. There are 18 residues in the CDR3. The ends were cut back, 6 bases at V and 0 bases at J, with 19 bases in the middle.

The V call is TRBV28, the J call TRBJ2-3; 8 nucleotides agree with TRBD2. Germline CDR1 and CDR2: MDHEN and SYDVKM. The CDR3 is 15 amino acids. J was trimmed by 2 bases and V by 3 bases; bases with no gene match: 4. In nucleotides, the CDR3 is TGTGCCAGCAGTTTCACTAGCGGCCCCACAGATACGCAGTATTTT. This sequence encodes CASSFTSGPTDTQYF.

J is TRBJ1-2 and V is TRBV29-1; no definite D call. The ends were cut back, 4 bases at V and 8 bases at J, with 11 bases in the middle. Germline V gives CDR1 SQVTM, CDR2 ANQGSEA. The CDR3 runs to 11 residues. CDR3 DNA sequence: TGCAGCGTTGGAGGAACATACGGCTACACCTTC. Its protein product is CSVGGTYGYTF.

A single count supports this clone. V is TRBV30 and J is TRBJ1-6; D perhaps matches TRBD1 (5 bases). V lost 0 bases and J lost 7, with 13 bases in between. Germline lookup yields CDR1 GTSNPN and CDR2 SVGIG (reference sequence). CDR3 size: 15 residues. This CDR3 is CAWSVRGRANSPLHF. The DNA for the CDR3 is TGTGCCTGGAGTGTACGCGGCAGGGCCAATTCACCCCTCCACTTT.

The genes are TRBV6-5 and TRBJ1-5; a possible D gene is TRBD1 (5 bases). CDR1 is MNHEY, CDR2 SVGAGI, per germline. Trimming shortened V by 0 bases and J by 9 bases, and 12 bases separated the two germline ends. The CDR3 consists of 14 residues. The CDR3, as DNA: TGTGCCAGCAGTTACTCTGGGGGGTCCAGGCCCCAGCATTTT. This codes for CASSYSGGSRPQHF.

The chain joins TRBV4-1 to TRBJ1-2, with D maybe TRBD1 (6 bases). With 0 bases removed from V and 3 bases from J, the gap between germline ends came to 23 bases. Germline V gives CDR1 MGHRA, CDR2 YSYEKL. The CDR3 is made up of 19 amino acids. The CDR3 DNA reads TGCGCCAGCAGCCAAGATGGGCCTATGAAGGGGGTTTTGGACTATGGCTACACCTTC. It specifies CASSQDGPMKGVLDYGYTF.

V and J are TRBV19 and TRBJ2-7; TRBD1 matches 10 bases. The V gene's germline CDR1 is LNHDA and CDR2 SQIVND (reference sequence). The V and J ends lost 4 bases and 2 bases, in that order; junction bases with no gene match: 17. CDR3 length: 19 residues. The CDR3 nucleotides are TGTGCCAGTAGTAGGGCCGGGACAGGGGACGCTCCAAAGGCCTACGAGCAGTACTTC. Encoded protein: CASSRAGTGDAPKAYEQYF.